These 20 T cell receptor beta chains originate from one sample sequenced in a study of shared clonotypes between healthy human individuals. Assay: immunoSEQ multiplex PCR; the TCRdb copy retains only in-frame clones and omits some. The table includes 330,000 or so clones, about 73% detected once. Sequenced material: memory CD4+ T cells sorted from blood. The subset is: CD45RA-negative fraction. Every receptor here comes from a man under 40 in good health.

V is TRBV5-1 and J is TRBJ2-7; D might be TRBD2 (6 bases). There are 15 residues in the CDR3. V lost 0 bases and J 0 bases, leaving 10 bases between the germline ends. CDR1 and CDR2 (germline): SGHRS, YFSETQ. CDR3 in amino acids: CASSLAGVLSYEQYF. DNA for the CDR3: TGCGCCAGCAGCTTGGCGGGGGTCCTCTCCTACGAGCAGTACTTC.

The CDR3 sequence: CASSFDRNYEQYF. Written as DNA, the CDR3 is TGTGCCAGCAGTTTTGACAGAAACTACGAGCAGTACTTC. The chain is built from TRBV7-2 and TRBJ2-7; tentative D call: TRBD1 (5 bases). The CDR3 sequence is 13 residues long. V was clipped by 6 bases and J by 3 bases, with 12 bases between them. Germline loops: CDR1 SGHTA, CDR2 FQGNSA.

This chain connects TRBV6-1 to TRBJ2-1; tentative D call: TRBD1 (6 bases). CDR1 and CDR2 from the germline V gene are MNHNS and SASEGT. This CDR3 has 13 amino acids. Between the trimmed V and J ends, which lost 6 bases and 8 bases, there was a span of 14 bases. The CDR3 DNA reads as TGTGCCAGCAGGGGGGCCTTTAGGGATGAGCAGTTCTTC. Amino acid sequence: CASRGAFRDEQFF.

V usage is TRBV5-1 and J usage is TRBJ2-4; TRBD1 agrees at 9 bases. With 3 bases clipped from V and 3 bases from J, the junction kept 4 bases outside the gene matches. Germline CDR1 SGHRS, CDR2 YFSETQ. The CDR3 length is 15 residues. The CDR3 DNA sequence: TGCGCCAGCAGCTGGACAGGGGATTTCAAAAACATTCAGTACTTC. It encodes CASSWTGDFKNIQYF.

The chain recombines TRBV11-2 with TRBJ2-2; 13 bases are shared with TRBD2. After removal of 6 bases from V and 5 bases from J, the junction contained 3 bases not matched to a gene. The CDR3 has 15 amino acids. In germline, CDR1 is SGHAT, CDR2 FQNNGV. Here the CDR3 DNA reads TGTGCCAGCAGGCCGGGACTAGCGGGGACCGGGGAGCTGTTTTTT. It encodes CASRPGLAGTGELFF.

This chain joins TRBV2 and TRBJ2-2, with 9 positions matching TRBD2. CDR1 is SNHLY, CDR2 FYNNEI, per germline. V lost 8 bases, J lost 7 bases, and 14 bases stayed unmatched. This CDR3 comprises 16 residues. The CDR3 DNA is TGTGCCAGCGGAGGCCCGGCGGGGGGGAGCGTCGGGGAGCTGTTTTTT. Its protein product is CASGGPAGGSVGELFF.

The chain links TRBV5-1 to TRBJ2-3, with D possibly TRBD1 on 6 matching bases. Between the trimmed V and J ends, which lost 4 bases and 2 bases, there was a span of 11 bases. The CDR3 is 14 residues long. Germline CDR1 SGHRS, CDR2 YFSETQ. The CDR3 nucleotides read TGCGCCAGCAGCATAGGACAGATCACAGATACGCAGTATTTT. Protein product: CASSIGQITDTQYF. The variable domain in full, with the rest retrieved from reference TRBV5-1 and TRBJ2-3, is KAGVTQTPRYLIKTRGQQVTLSCSPISGHRSVSWYQQTPGQGLQFLFEYFSETQRNKGNFPGRFSGRQFSNSRSEMNVSTLELGDSALYLCASSIGQITDTQYFGPGTRLTVL.

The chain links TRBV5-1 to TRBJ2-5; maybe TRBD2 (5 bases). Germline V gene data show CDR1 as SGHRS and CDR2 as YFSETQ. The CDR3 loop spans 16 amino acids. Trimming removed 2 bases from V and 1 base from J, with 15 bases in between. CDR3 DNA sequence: TGCGCCAGCAGCTTACTAGGCGATAGGCTCCAAGAGACCCAGTACTTC. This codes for CASSLLGDRLQETQYF.

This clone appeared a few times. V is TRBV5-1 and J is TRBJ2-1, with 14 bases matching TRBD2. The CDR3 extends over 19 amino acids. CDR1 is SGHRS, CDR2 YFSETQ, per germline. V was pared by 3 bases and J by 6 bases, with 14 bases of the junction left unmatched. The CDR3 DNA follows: TGCGCCAGCAGCTGGGGACTAGCGGGAGCGGGAAAGTGGCTCAATGAGCAGTTCTTC. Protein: CASSWGLAGAGKWLNEQFF.

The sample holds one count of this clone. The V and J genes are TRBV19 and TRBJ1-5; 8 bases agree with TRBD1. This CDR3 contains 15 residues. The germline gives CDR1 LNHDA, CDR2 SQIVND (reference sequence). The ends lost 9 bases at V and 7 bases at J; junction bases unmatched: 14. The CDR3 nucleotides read TGTGCCAGCCAAAGGTCTCAGGGGGCTCGGCAGCCCCAGCATTTT. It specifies CASQRSQGARQPQHF.

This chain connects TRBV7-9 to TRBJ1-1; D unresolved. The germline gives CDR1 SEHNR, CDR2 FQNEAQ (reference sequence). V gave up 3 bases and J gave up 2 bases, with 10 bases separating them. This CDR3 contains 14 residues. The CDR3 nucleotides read TGTGCCAGCAGCTTGTCACAGTTTAACACTGAAGCTTTCTTT. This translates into CASSLSQFNTEAFF.

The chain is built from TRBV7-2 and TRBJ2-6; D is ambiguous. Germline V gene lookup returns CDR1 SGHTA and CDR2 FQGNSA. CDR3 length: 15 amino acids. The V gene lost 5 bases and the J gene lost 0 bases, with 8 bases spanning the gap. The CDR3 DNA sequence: TGTGCCAGCAGCCTACAGAGCTCTGGGGCCAACGTCCTGACTTTC. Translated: CASSLQSSGANVLTF.

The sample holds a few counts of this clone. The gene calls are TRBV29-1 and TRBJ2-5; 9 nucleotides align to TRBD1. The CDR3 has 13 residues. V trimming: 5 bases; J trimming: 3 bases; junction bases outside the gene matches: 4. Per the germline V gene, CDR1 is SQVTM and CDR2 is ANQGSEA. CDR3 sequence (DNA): TGCAGCGTTTCGGACAGGGGAAAAGAGACCCAGTACTTC. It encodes CSVSDRGKETQYF.

CDR3 sequence (DNA): TGTGCCAGCAGCCAAACAGGGACTTCCTACAATGAGCAGTTCTTC. This sequence encodes CASSQTGTSYNEQFF. This chain connects TRBV7-9 to TRBJ2-1, with D possibly called TRBD1 or TRBD2 (6 bases each). The CDR3 has 15 amino acids. With 5 bases removed from V and 1 base from J, the gap between germline ends came to 12 bases. Germline V lookup: CDR1 SEHNR, CDR2 FQNEAQ (reference sequence).

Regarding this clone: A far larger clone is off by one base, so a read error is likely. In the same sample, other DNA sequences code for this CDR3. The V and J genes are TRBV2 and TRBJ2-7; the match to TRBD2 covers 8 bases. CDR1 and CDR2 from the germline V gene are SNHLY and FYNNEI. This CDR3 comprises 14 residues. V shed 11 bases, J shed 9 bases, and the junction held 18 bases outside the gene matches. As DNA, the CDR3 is TGTGCCGCAACCCAGGGACTAGATAACTCAGGGCAGTACTTC. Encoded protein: CAATQGLDNSGQYF.

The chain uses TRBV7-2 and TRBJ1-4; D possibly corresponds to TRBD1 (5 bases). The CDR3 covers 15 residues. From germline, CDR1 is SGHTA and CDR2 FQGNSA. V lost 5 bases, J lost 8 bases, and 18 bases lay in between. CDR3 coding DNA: TGTGCCAGCAGCCCCAGCGGGACTTCTGACGAAAAACTGTTTTTT. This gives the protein CASSPSGTSDEKLFF.

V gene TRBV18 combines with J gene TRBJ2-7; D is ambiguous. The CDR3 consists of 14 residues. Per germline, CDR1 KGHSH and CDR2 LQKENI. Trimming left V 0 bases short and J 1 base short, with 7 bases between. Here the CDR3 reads CASSPPTASYEQYF. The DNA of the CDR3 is TGTGCCAGCTCACCACCCACCGCATCCTACGAGCAGTACTTC.

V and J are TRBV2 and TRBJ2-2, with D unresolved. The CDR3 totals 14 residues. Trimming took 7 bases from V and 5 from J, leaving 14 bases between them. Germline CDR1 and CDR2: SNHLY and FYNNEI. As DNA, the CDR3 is TGTGCCAGCATCCCTGACAAAGCAACCGGGGAGCTGTTTTTT. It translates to CASIPDKATGELFF.

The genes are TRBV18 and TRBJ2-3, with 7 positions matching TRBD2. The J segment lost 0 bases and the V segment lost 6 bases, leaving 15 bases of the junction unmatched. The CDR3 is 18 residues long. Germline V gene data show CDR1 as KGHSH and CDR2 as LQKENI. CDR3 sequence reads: CASSPILADSSSTDTQYF. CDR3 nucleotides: TGTGCCAGCTCCCCCATCCTAGCGGATTCTTCTAGCACAGATACGCAGTATTTT.

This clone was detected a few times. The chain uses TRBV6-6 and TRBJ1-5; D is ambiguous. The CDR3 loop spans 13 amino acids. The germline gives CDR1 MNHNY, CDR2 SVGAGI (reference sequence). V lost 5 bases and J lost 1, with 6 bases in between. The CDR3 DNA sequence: TGTGCCAGCAGTGCCTGGAGCAATCAGCCCCAGCATTTT. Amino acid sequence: CASSAWSNQPQHF.